The following is a T cell receptor beta chain sequence with its context. Its antigen is not known. Researchers used the Oncomine TCR Beta short-read assay to sequence DNA from cultured CD4+ T cells. In TCRdb, the PCR reads were re-called with MiXCR into one record per CDR3 protein. The data contain 10,000 to 13,000 distinct CDR3 sequences, around a third of them singletons. This entry comes from a study of vaccination and CD4 T cells after COVID-19. On the study more broadly: Six male and four female convalescents took part, two of them Hispanic. Post-COVID draws followed diagnosis by a median approximately 100 days (range 35 to 161).

Germline CDR1 is DFQATT and CDR2 is SNEGSKA (reference sequence). V dropped 5 bases and J dropped 7; count of bases not matched to a gene: 17. The CDR3 loop spans 16 amino acids. The treatment denotes: approximately nine-day PBMC culture with coronavirus spike peptide pools or control peptides (ViraFEST assay). Positive PCR tests were logged from March through December 2020, ahead of US Alpha, Beta and Delta variants. The authors replaced half the medium with fresh IL-2 medium on days 3 and 7. The sequencing input was CD4+ T cells from blood, cultured in vitro. The genes are TRBV20-1 and TRBJ2-5, with 9 bases aligning to TRBD1. The sequence was collected from a human donor who had recovered from COVID-19. Here the CDR3 reads CSAPPGTGGAEGTQYF. The CDR3 coding sequence is TGCAGTGCTCCCCCGGGAACAGGGGGCGCCGAGGGGACCCAGTACTTC.